This is a list of T cell receptor beta chains from one sample in a study of cytomegalovirus exposure and HLA in healthy donors. Clones were read by immunoSEQ multiplex PCR, and TCRdb kept only the in-frame ones, dropping some. The sample shows 110,000 to 150,000 clones, about 84% of them seen only once. Input material: PBMCs. The receptors come from a male donor in good health and CMV-seronegative. Both conserved end residues are part of each CDR3. A D gene is named only where the DNA matches it firmly. Clone sizes are given selectively: once, few, many, or a class where the clone is expanded.

V gene,CDR3 length,J gene,D gene,clone size,CDR3 protein,CDR3 DNA
TRBV11-2,15,TRBJ2-1,NA,few,CASSSIQGYYNEQFF,TGTGCCAGCAGCTCGATACAGGGTTACTACAATGAGCAGTTCTTC
TRBV9,17,TRBJ2-5,TRBD2,NA,CASSVTGLAGGEETQYF,TGTGCCAGCAGCGTCACAGGACTAGCGGGAGGAGAGGAGACCCAGTACTTC
TRBV5-8,17,TRBJ2-7,TRBD2,NA,CASSSTWTSGTQLEQYF,TGTGCCAGCAGCTCTACCTGGACTAGCGGGACCCAGTTGGAGCAGTACTTC
TRBV6-1,14,TRBJ2-1,NA,NA,CASSTRIERDEQFF,TGTGCCAGCAGTACCAGGATTGAGAGGGATGAGCAGTTCTTC
TRBV6-5,12,TRBJ2-7,TRBD1,NA,CASRDRVYEQYF,TGTGCCAGCAGGGACAGGGTGTACGAGCAGTACTTC
TRBV6-5,15,TRBJ1-1,NA,NA,CASSYSRGGNTEAFF,TGTGCCAGCAGTTACTCGAGAGGCGGAAACACTGAAGCTTTCTTT
TRBV2,15,TRBJ2-7,NA,NA,CASRIPETLPYEQYF,TGTGCCAGCAGAATCCCCGAGACTCTTCCCTACGAGCAGTACTTC
TRBV4-3,14,TRBJ2-3,NA,NA,CASSQVLEPDTQYF,TGCGCCAGCAGCCAAGTCCTAGAGCCAGATACGCAGTATTTT
TRBV7-9,16,TRBJ1-4,NA,NA,CSSSFWTPATNEKLFF,TGTTCCAGCAGCTTTTGGACACCTGCAACTAATGAAAAACTGTTTTTT
TRBV5-6,15,TRBJ1-1,NA,NA,CASSLYGHTNTEAFF,TGTGCCAGCAGCTTGTACGGACACACGAACACTGAAGCTTTCTTT
TRBV11-3,13,TRBJ2-7,NA,NA,CASSLGGPYEQYF,TGTGCCAGCAGCTTAGGGGGCCCCTACGAGCAGTACTTC
TRBV4-1,15,TRBJ2-1,TRBD1,NA,CASSQVGQGVDEQFF,TGCGCCAGCAGCCAGGTTGGACAGGGTGTCGATGAGCAGTTCTTC
TRBV6-5,14,TRBJ2-5,NA,NA,CASSYSGAAETQYF,TGTGCCAGCAGTTACTCAGGGGCAGCAGAGACCCAGTACTTC
TRBV5-1,16,TRBJ1-2,TRBD1,once,CASSPRDRGPNYGYTF,TGCGCCAGCAGCCCACGGGACAGGGGACCCAATTATGGCTACACCTTC
TRBV5-1,16,TRBJ2-2,TRBD2,few,CASSSPGLAGTGELFF,TGCGCCAGCAGCTCCCCGGGACTAGCGGGAACCGGGGAGCTGTTTTTT
TRBV25-1,16,TRBJ2-2,TRBD1,NA,CASRPTGVVADGELFF,TGTGCCAGCAGACCTACAGGGGTAGTTGCGGACGGGGAGCTGTTTTTT
TRBV15,14,TRBJ2-1,TRBD2,NA,CATSRGLAGNEQFF,TGTGCCACCAGCAGAGGACTAGCGGGCAATGAGCAGTTCTTC
TRBV5-4,15,TRBJ2-7,TRBD2,NA,CASSLELAGAGEQYF,TGTGCCAGCAGCTTGGAGCTAGCGGGAGCGGGGGAGCAGTACTTC
TRBV4-1,17,TRBJ2-1,NA,NA,CASSRQARRHTGLGKFF,TGCGCCAGCAGCCGCCAGGCGCGCCGCCACACAGGGCTGGGCAAGTTCTTC
TRBV2,15,TRBJ2-3,NA,few,CASTKAGTSTDTQYF,TGTGCCAGCACCAAAGCGGGTACTAGCACAGATACGCAGTATTTT
TRBV5-5,13,TRBJ1-2,NA,NA,CASSGDRRDGYTF,TGTGCCAGCAGCGGCGACAGGAGAGATGGCTACACCTTC
TRBV25-1,12,TRBJ1-1,NA,NA,CASTQTGTEAFF,TGTGCCAGCACCCAAACAGGGACTGAAGCTTTCTTT
TRBV5-1,13,TRBJ2-1,TRBD1,NA,CASSFEGADEQFF,TGCGCCAGCAGCTTTGAGGGGGCGGATGAGCAGTTCTTC
TRBV12-5,15,TRBJ2-7,NA,NA,CASGLSPEEGGEQYF,TGTGCTAGTGGTTTGTCCCCCGAGGAGGGTGGTGAGCAGTACTTC
TRBV28,15,TRBJ2-1,NA,NA,CASSFTGLSYNEQFF,TGTGCCAGCAGTTTTACAGGGCTCTCCTACAATGAGCAGTTCTTC
TRBV25-1,17,TRBJ2-1,TRBD2,few,CASSEQETSGLYNEQFF,TGTGCCAGCAGTGAACAGGAGACTAGCGGGCTATACAATGAGCAGTTCTTC
TRBV12-5,17,TRBJ2-2,TRBD2,NA,CASAHGRAGGNTGELFF,TGTGCTAGTGCTCACGGCAGGGCGGGAGGGAACACCGGGGAGCTGTTTTTT
TRBV27,13,TRBJ1-2,NA,NA,CASSLKGVHGYTF,TGTGCCAGCAGTTTAAAGGGGGTCCATGGCTACACCTTC
TRBV28,16,TRBJ1-3,NA,NA,CASSFQGSGSGNTIYF,TGTGCCAGCAGTTTTCAGGGGTCGGGGAGTGGAAACACCATATATTTT